This T cell receptor (beta chain) was recorded in a study of cytomegalovirus exposure and HLA in healthy donors. Study results and caveats: Cytomegalovirus-associated TCR beta chains were listed, numbering over 150.

The donors were members of the validation cohort comprising over 90 subjects, separate from the roughly 600-subject first cohort. The repertoire was sequenced with immunoSEQ multiplex PCR; TCRdb's copy has only in-frame clones and lacks some. The repertoire holds about 170,000 clones, with 90% to 97% as singletons. V lost 3 bases, J lost 3 bases, and 17 bases lay in between. CDR3 length: 17 residues. In germline, CDR1 is SGHNT, CDR2 YENEEA. On this clone: Its matching antigen is unknown.

The material sequenced was PBMCs. The receptor's source is a woman aged 18-29 years in good health and CMV-seronegative. V is TRBV11-3 and J is TRBJ2-2, with D maybe TRBD2 (7 bases). The CDR3 reads CASSFRGARQDTGELFF. In DNA form, the CDR3 reads TGTGCCAGCAGCTTTCGGGGGGCCCGTCAGGACACCGGGGAGCTGTTTTTT.